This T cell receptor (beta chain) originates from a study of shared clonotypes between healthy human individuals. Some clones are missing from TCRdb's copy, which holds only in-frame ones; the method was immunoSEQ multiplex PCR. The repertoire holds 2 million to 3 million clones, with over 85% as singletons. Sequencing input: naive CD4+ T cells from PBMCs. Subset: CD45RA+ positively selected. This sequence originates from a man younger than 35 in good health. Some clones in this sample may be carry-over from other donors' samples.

The CDR3 is CASSPDGLASANIQYF. CDR3 bases: TGTGCCAGCTCACCTGATGGACTGGCAAGTGCAAACATTCAGTACTTC. The V gene is TRBV18, the J gene TRBJ2-4, with D possibly matching TRBD2 (5 bases). The CDR3 totals 16 residues. V lost 3 bases to trimming and J lost 6 bases, with 18 bases between them. CDR1 is KGHSH and CDR2 is LQKENI in the germline V gene.